This T cell receptor (beta chain) derives from a study of a mutant IDH1 vaccine in newly diagnosed glioma. In the study overall: Of the patients given treatment, approximately 60% were male and 37.5% were female, and a mean age of roughly 40 years was recorded. Beforehand, treatment had been radiotherapy, temozolomide, or both; the majority received both. Study-level points and caveats: Among all patients, vaccine-induced immune responses occurred in roughly 93%.

Germline loops: CDR1 SGHTA, CDR2 FQGNSA. The CDR3 consists of 14 residues. Trimming removed 6 bases at V and 6 bases at J, with 16 bases between. Worth noting for this clone: Its antigen is currently unknown.

Method: immunoSEQ multiplex PCR; TCRdb's copy keeps in-frame clones and lacks some. Found here are approximately 66,000 clones, nearly 85% of them singletons; the top ten hold 10% to 15%. Time point defined: week 23, last vaccination. Mutant IDH1 20-mer peptide, at 300 ug, made up each vaccine dose, with topical imiquimod. The sequenced sample was PBMCs, obtained from a glioma patient whose treatment included an IDH1 peptide vaccine. The chain combines TRBV7-2 with TRBJ2-3; D is unclear. The origin of this receptor is a man between 18 and 35 years old with glioma. CDR3 region: CASSRGFVADTQYF. The CDR3 nucleotides read TGTGCCAGCAGTCGAGGTTTTGTGGCTGATACGCAGTATTTT.